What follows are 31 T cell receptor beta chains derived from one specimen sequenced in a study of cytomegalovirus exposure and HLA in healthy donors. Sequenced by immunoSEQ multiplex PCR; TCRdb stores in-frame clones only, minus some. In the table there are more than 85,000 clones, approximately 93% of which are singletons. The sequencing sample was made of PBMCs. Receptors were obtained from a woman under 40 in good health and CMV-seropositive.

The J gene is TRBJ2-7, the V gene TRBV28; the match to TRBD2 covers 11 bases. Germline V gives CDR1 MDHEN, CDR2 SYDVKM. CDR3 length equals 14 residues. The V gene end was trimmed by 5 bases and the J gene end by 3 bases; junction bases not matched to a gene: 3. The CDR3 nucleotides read TGTGCCAGCAGTCCGGGACTAGCGGTCTACGAGCAGTACTTC. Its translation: CASSPGLAVYEQYF. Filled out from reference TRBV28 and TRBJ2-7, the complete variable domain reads DVKVTQSSRYLVKRTGEKVFLECVQDMDHENMFWYRQDPGLGLRLIYFSYDVKMKEKGDIPEGYSVSREKKERFSLILESASTNQTSMYLCASSPGLAVYEQYFGPGTRLTVT.

The CDR3 nucleotides read TGTGCCAGCAGGCCCCAGGGGGGCACTGAAGCTTTCTTT. Translation gives CASRPQGGTEAFF. The J gene is TRBJ1-1, the V gene TRBV7-9; TRBD1 aligns across 7 bases. After removal of 6 bases from V and 4 bases from J, the junction contained 5 bases not matched to a gene. Germline V gene data show CDR1 as SEHNR and CDR2 as FQNEAQ (reference sequence). The CDR3 covers 13 residues. Full variable domain (outside the CDR3, taken from reference TRBV7-9 and TRBJ1-1): DTGVSQNPRHKITKRGQNVTFRCDPISEHNRLYWYRQTLGQGPEFLTYFQNEAQLEKSRLLSDRFSAERPKGSFSTLEIQRTEQGDSAMYLCASRPQGGTEAFFGQGTRLTVV.

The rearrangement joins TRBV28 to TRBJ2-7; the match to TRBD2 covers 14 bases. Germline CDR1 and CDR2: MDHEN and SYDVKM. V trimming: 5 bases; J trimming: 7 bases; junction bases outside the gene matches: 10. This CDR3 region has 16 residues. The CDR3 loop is CASSPGTSGSMLEQYF. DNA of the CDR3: TGTGCCAGCAGTCCCGGGACTAGCGGGAGTATGTTAGAGCAGTACTTC.

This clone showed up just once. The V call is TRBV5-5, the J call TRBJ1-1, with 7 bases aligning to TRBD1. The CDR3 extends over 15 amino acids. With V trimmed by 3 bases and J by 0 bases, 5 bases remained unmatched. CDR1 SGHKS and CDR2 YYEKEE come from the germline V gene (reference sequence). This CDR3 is CASSWGDRLNTEAFF. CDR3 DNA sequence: TGTGCCAGCAGCTGGGGGGACAGACTGAACACTGAAGCTTTCTTT.

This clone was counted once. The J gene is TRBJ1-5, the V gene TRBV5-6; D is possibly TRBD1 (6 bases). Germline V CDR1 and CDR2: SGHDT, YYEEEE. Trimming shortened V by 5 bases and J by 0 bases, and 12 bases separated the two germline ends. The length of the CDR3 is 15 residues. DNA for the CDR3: TGTGCCAGCAGTTCTACAGGGATTAGCAATCAGCCCCAGCATTTT. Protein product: CASSSTGISNQPQHF.

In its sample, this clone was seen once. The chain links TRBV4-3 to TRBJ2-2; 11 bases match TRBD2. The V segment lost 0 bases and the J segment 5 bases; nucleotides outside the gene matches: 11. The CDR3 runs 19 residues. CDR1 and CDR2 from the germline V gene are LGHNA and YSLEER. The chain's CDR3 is CASSQDSVSGRAGTGELFF. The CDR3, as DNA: TGCGCCAGCAGCCAAGATTCAGTTAGCGGGAGGGCAGGAACCGGGGAGCTGTTTTTT.

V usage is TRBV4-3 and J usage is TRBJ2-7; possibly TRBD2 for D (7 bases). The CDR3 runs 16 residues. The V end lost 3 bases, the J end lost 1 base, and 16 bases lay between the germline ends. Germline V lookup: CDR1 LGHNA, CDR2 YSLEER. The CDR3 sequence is CASSQGRGAVSYEQYF. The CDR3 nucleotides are TGCGCCAGCAGCCAGGGGAGGGGGGCCGTATCCTACGAGCAGTACTTC.

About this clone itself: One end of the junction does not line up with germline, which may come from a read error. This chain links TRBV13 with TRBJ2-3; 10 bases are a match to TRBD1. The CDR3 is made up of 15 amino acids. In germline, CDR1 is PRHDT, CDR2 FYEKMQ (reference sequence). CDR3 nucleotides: TGTGCCAGCAGCCTAGGACAGGGGGTTGCAGATACGCAGTATTTT. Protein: CASSLGQGVADTQYF. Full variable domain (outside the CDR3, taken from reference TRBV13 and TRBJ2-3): AAGVIQSPRHLIKEKRETATLKCYPIPRHDTVYWYQQGPGQDPQFLISFYEKMQSDKGSIPDRFSAQQFSDYHSELNMSSLELGDSALYFCASSLGQGVADTQYFGPGTRLTVL.

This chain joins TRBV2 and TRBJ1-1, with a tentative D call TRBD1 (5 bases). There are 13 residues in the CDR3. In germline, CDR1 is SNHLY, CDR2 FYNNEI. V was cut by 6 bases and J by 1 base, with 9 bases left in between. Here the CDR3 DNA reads TGTGCCAGCAGCGACGACAGGAACACTGAAGCTTTCTTT. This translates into CASSDDRNTEAFF.

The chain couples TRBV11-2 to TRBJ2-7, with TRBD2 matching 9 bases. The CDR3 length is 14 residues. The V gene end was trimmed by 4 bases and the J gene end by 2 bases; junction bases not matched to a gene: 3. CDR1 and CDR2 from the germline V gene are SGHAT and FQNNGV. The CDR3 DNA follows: TGTGCCAGCAGCTCCGCGGGAGGGCCCTACGAGCAGTACTTC. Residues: CASSSAGGPYEQYF.

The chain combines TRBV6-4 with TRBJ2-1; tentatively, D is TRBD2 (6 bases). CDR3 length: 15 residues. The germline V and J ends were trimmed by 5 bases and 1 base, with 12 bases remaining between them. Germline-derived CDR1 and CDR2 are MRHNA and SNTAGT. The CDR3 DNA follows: TGTGCCAGCAGTAGGGTTGCGGGATCCTACAATGAGCAGTTCTTC. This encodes CASSRVAGSYNEQFF.

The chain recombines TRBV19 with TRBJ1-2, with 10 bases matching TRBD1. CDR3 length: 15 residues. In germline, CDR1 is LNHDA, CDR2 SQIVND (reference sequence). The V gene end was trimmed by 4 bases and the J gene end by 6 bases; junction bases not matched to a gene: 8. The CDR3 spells CASSTWGQGRNGYTF. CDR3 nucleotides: TGTGCCAGTAGTACCTGGGGACAGGGGAGGAATGGCTACACCTTC.

The CDR3 reads CSVEDRGGGAFF. CDR3 coding DNA: TGCAGCGTGGAGGACAGGGGGGGAGGAGCTTTCTTT. The chain couples TRBV29-1 to TRBJ1-1; 10 bases are a match to TRBD1. V trimming: 6 bases; J trimming: 10 bases; junction bases outside the gene matches: 8. The CDR3 totals 12 residues. From germline, CDR1 is SQVTM and CDR2 ANQGSEA.

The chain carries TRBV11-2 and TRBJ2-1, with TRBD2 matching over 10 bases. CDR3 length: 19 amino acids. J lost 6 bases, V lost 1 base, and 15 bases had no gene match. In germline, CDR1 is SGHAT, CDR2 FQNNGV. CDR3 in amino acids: CASSLGLAGVARRSNEQFF. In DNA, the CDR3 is TGTGCCAGCAGCTTAGGGCTAGCGGGAGTAGCAAGGAGGAGCAATGAGCAGTTCTTC.

CDR3 amino acids: CASSRTSGRRRGGEQYF. Here the CDR3 DNA reads TGTGCCAGCAGTAGGACTAGCGGGAGGCGCCGTGGTGGCGAGCAGTACTTC. The V gene is TRBV27, the J gene TRBJ2-7; 14 bases map to TRBD2. Germline V gene lookup returns CDR1 MNHEY and CDR2 SMNVEV (reference sequence). The V segment lost 5 bases and the J segment 6 bases; nucleotides outside the gene matches: 12. CDR3 length: 17 amino acids.

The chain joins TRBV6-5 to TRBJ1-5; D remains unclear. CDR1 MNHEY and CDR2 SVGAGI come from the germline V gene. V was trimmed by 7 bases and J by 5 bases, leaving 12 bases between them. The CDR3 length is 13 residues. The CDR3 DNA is TGTGCCAGCAACGAAAGGAGGGATCAGCCCCAGCATTTT. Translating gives CASNERRDQPQHF.

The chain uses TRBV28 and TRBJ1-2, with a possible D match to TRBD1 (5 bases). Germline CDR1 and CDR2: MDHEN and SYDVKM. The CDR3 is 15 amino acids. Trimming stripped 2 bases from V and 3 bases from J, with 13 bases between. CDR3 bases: TGTGCCAGCAGTTTACGGCAGGGAGGGCACTATGGCTACACCTTC. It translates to CASSLRQGGHYGYTF.

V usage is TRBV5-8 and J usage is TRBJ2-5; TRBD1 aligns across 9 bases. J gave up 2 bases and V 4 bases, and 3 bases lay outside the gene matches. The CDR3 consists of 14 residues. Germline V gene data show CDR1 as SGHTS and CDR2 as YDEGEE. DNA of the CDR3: TGTGCCAGCAGCCTAGGGACAGGGCAAGAGACCCAGTACTTC. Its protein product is CASSLGTGQETQYF. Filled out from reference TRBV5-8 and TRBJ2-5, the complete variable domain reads EAGVTQSPTHLIKTRGQQATLRCSPISGHTSVYWYQQALGLGLQFLLWYDEGEERNRGNFPPRFSGRQFPNYSSELNVNALELEDSALYLCASSLGTGQETQYFGPGTRLLVL.

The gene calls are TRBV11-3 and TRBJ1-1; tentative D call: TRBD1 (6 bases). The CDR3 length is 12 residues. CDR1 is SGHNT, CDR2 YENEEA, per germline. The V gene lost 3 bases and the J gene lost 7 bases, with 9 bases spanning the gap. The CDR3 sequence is CASSFGQHEAFF. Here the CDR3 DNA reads TGTGCCAGCAGCTTCGGACAGCATGAAGCTTTCTTT.

CDR3 sequence: CASRKITGTSVQETQYF. The CDR3 DNA is TGTGCCAGCAGAAAAATAACCGGGACTAGCGTCCAAGAGACCCAGTACTTC. The chain couples TRBV7-8 to TRBJ2-5; 10 nucleotides align to TRBD2. Germline V gene sequence: CDR1 SGHVS, CDR2 FQNEAQ. This CDR3 contains 17 residues. Trimming cost V 6 bases and J 1 base; bases outside gene matches: 11. Drawing the rest from reference TRBV7-8 and TRBJ2-5, the complete variable domain is GAGVSQSPRYKVAKRGQDVALRCDPISGHVSLFWYQQALGQGPEFLTYFQNEAQLDKSGLPSDRFFAERPEGSVSTLKIQRTQQEDSAVYLCASRKITGTSVQETQYFGPGTRLLVL.

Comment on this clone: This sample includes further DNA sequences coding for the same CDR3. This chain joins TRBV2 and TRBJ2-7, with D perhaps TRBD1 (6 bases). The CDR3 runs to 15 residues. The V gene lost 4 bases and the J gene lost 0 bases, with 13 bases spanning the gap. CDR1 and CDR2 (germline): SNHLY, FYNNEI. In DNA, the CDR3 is TGTGCCAGCAGTGTCCCGACAGGTGTCTCCTACGAGCAGTACTTC. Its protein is CASSVPTGVSYEQYF.

CDR3 nucleotides: TGTGCCAGCAGTTTGTGGGTGGTCGGGGGGACCCACGAGCAGTACTTC. It translates to CASSLWVVGGTHEQYF. This chain links TRBV28 with TRBJ2-7; 7 nucleotides line up with TRBD2. The CDR3 has 16 amino acids. The germline V gene has CDR1 MDHEN and CDR2 SYDVKM. V lost 3 bases and J lost 5; bases outside the gene matches: 13.

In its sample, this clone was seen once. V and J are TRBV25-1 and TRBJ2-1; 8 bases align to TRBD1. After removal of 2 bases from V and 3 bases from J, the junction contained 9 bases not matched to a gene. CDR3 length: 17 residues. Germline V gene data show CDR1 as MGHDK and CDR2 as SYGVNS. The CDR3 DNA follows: TGTGCCAGCAGTGAAATGGGGGTCGGACAGGGCTACAATGAGCAGTTCTTC. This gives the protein CASSEMGVGQGYNEQFF.

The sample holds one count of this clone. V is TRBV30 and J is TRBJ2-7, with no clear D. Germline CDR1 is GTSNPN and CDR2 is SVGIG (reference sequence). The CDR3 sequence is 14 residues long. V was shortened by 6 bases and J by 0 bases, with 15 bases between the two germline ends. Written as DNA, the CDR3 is TGTGCCTGTGAAGACCGTTACAGCTCCTACGAGCAGTACTTC. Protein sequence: CACEDRYSSYEQYF. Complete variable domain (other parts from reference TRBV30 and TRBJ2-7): SQTIHQWPATLVQPVGSPLSLECTVEGTSNPNLYWYRQAAGRGLQLLFYSVGIGQISSEVPQNLSASRPQDRQFILSSKKLLLSDSGFYLCACEDRYSSYEQYFGPGTRLTVT.

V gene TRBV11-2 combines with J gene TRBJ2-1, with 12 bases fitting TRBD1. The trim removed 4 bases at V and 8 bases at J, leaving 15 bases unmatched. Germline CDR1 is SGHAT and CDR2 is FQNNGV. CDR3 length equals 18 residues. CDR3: CASSSRQSGTGGLDEQFF. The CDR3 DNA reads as TGTGCCAGCAGCTCACGTCAGTCCGGGACAGGGGGCTTGGATGAGCAGTTCTTC.

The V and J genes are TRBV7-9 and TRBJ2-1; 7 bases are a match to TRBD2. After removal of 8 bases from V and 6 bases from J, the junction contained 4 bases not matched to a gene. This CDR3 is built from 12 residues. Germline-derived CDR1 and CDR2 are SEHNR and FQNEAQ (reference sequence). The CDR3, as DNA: TGTGCCAGCCGGGAGGAGAGCAATGAGCAGTTCTTC. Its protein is CASREESNEQFF.

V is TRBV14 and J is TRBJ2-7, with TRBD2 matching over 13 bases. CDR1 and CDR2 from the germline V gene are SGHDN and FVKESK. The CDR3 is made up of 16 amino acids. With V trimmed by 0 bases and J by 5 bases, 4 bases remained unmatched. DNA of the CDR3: TGTGCCAGCAGCCAAGATTTGGGACTAGCGGGAAACGAGCAGTACTTC. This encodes CASSQDLGLAGNEQYF.

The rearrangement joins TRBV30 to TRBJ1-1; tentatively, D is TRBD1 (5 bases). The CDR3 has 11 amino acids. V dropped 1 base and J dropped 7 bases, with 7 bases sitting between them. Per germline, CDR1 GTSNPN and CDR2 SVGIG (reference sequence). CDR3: CAWSGQIEAFF. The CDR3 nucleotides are TGTGCCTGGAGTGGACAGATTGAAGCTTTCTTT.

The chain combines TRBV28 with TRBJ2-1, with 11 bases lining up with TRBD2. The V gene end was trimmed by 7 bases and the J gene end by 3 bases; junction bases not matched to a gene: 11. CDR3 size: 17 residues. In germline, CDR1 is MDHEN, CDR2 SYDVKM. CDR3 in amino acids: CASKGSGLADFYNEQFF. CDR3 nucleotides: TGTGCCAGCAAAGGTTCGGGACTAGCGGATTTCTACAATGAGCAGTTCTTC.

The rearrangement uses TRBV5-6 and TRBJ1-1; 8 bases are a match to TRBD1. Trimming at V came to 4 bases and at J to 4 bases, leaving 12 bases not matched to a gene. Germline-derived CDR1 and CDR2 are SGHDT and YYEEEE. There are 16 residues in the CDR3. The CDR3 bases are TGTGCCAGCAGCCCGAGAGAAATAACAGGGGGCACTGAAGCTTTCTTT. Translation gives CASSPREITGGTEAFF.

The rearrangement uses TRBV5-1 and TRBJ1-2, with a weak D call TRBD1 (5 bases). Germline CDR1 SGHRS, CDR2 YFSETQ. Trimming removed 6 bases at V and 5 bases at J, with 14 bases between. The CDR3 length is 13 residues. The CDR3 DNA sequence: TGCGCCAGCACCGAAGACGGGGGGTATGGCTACACCTTC. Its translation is CASTEDGGYGYTF.